The next 26 T cell receptor beta chains were all read from a single sample in a study of cytomegalovirus exposure and HLA in healthy donors. PCR amplification relied on 60 Vbeta primers (plus 13 Jbeta primers). TCRdb's copy holds only in-frame clones and misses some; the assay was immunoSEQ multiplex PCR. This repertoire shows about 130,000 clones, 80% found once; its top ten account for around 10%. The sequenced sample was PBMCs. The origin of the receptors is a man aged 30-40 years in good health and CMV-seropositive.

In nucleotides, the CDR3 is TGTGCCAGCAGCCTGGACTCATTGACCGGGGAGCTGTTTTTT. Residues: CASSLDSLTGELFF. The chain combines TRBV11-2 with TRBJ2-2, with D possibly TRBD2 on 5 matching bases. The CDR3 is 14 residues long. Germline loops: CDR1 SGHAT, CDR2 FQNNGV. V was pared by 5 bases and J by 5 bases, with 12 bases between.

Comment on this clone: Other DNA sequences of this sample code for an identical CDR3. The V call is TRBV6-6, the J call TRBJ2-5; 9 nucleotides match TRBD2. The CDR3 is 13 amino acids. The V segment lost 6 bases and the J segment 3 bases; nucleotides outside the gene matches: 2. Germline lookup yields CDR1 MNHNY and CDR2 SVGAGI (reference sequence). CDR3 region: CASRIAGEETQYF. The CDR3 region has the DNA TGTGCCAGCAGAATAGCGGGAGAAGAGACCCAGTACTTC.

This chain links TRBV9 with TRBJ2-2, with 12 bases aligning to TRBD2. The germline V gene has CDR1 SGDLS and CDR2 YYNGEE. The J segment lost 6 bases and the V segment lost 3 bases, leaving 15 bases of the junction unmatched. The CDR3 runs to 19 residues. CDR3 nucleotides: TGTGCCAGCAGCGGACCTAGCGGGGGGGCCCATCTTTTCCCCGGGGAGCTGTTTTTT. Protein product: CASSGPSGGAHLFPGELFF. Full variable domain (missing parts from reference TRBV9 and TRBJ2-2): DSGVTQTPKHLITATGQRVTLRCSPRSGDLSVYWYQQSLDQGLQFLIQYYNGEERAKGNILERFSAQQFPDLHSELNLSSLELGDSALYFCASSGPSGGAHLFPGELFFGEGSRLTVL.

V gene TRBV29-1 combines with J gene TRBJ1-1; 7 bases match TRBD1. From germline, CDR1 is SQVTM and CDR2 ANQGSEA. J gave up 0 bases and V 7 bases, and 8 bases lay outside the gene matches. CDR3 size: 14 residues. Here the CDR3 DNA reads TGCAGCGGCCTCGCAGGGGGGATGAACACTGAAGCTTTCTTT. This encodes CSGLAGGMNTEAFF.

This clone was observed a few times. The J gene is TRBJ1-1, the V gene TRBV6-1, with D possibly TRBD1 on 6 matching bases. The CDR3 has 13 amino acids. CDR1 and CDR2 (germline): MNHNS, SASEGT. V lost 6 bases to trimming and J lost 4 bases, with 12 bases between them. The CDR3 loop reads CASRSDRLTEAFF. The CDR3 region has the DNA TGTGCCAGCAGGTCCGACAGGCTCACTGAAGCTTTCTTT.

The J gene is TRBJ2-7, the V gene TRBV27, with 7 positions matching TRBD1. Germline V gives CDR1 MNHEY, CDR2 SMNVEV (reference sequence). After removal of 5 bases from V and 4 bases from J, the junction contained 8 bases not matched to a gene. This CDR3 spans 14 amino acids. The CDR3 is CASSDDRAGYEQYF. The CDR3 DNA follows: TGTGCCAGCAGTGACGACAGGGCCGGTTACGAGCAGTACTTC.

This clone has just a few counts. The genes are TRBV7-9 and TRBJ2-1; 8 nucleotides align to TRBD1. CDR3 size: 16 residues. V dropped 2 bases and J dropped 7; count of bases not matched to a gene: 10. Germline CDR1 SEHNR, CDR2 FQNEAQ (reference sequence). The chain's CDR3 is CASSLNGRGLGNEQFF. The DNA of the CDR3 is TGTGCCAGCAGCTTAAATGGCAGGGGGCTAGGTAATGAGCAGTTCTTC.

This clone was picked up one time. This chain connects TRBV2 to TRBJ1-1; 7 bases map to TRBD1. CDR1 is SNHLY, CDR2 FYNNEI, per germline. V dropped 7 bases and J dropped 5; count of bases not matched to a gene: 10. This CDR3 has 14 residues. The CDR3 sequence is CASNLRQGETEAFF. For the CDR3, the DNA is TGTGCCAGCAACCTTAGACAGGGTGAAACTGAAGCTTTCTTT.

This clone was seen a handful of times. The gene calls are TRBV5-1 and TRBJ2-3; D remains unclear. Trimming stripped 0 bases from V and 5 bases from J, with 13 bases between. There are 15 residues in the CDR3. Germline CDR1 is SGHRS and CDR2 is YFSETQ. CDR3 sequence reads: CASSLEDPGIDTQYF. CDR3 DNA sequence: TGCGCCAGCAGCTTGGAAGACCCGGGTATAGATACGCAGTATTTT.

This clone was observed a single time. At one of its ends the junction is not consistent with the germline gene, which may arise from a read error. V gene TRBV19 combines with J gene TRBJ1-1; 7 bases line up with TRBD1. This CDR3 has 14 residues. Germline-derived CDR1 and CDR2 are LNHDA and SQIVND (reference sequence). CDR3 sequence: CASSMGQRNTGAFF. For the CDR3, the DNA is TGTGCCAGTAGTATGGGACAGAGGAACACTGGAGCTTTCTTT.

This rearrangement joins TRBV10-3 to TRBJ1-2; tentative D call: TRBD1 (6 bases). The CDR3 spans 14 residues. The V end lost 4 bases, the J end lost 8 bases, and 17 bases lay between the germline ends. The V gene's germline CDR1 is ENHRY and CDR2 SYGVKD. The CDR3 region has the DNA TGTGCCATCAGTGGCCCGACAGGTCCGAGCGGCTACACCTTC. Amino acid sequence: CAISGPTGPSGYTF.

This chain connects TRBV18 to TRBJ1-4; a possible D gene is TRBD1 (6 bases). Germline lookup yields CDR1 KGHSH and CDR2 LQKENI. CDR3 length: 14 amino acids. The V end was cut by 4 bases, the J end by 5 bases, with 11 bases between. The CDR3 sequence: CASSRGHYNEKLFF. As DNA, the CDR3 is TGTGCCAGCTCACGGGGACATTACAATGAAAAACTGTTTTTT.

J is TRBJ2-7 and V is TRBV2; 8 positions agree with TRBD1. Germline CDR1 is SNHLY and CDR2 is FYNNEI. J lost 5 bases, V lost 6 bases, and 6 bases had no gene match. This CDR3 is built from 13 residues. This CDR3 is CASSGQGSNEQYF. CDR3 nucleotide sequence: TGTGCCAGCAGCGGACAGGGATCAAACGAGCAGTACTTC.

Written as DNA, the CDR3 is TGTGCCAGCAGCTTAAGGGACACCTCGGGGACCGGGGAGCTGTTTTTT. Translation: CASSLRDTSGTGELFF. V is TRBV11-1 and J is TRBJ2-2, with TRBD1 as a possible D gene (6 bases). Germline loops: CDR1 SGHAT, CDR2 FQDESV (reference sequence). V was cut by 2 bases and J by 5 bases, with 15 bases left in between. The CDR3 has 16 amino acids.

The chain is built from TRBV7-3 and TRBJ2-5; TRBD2 agrees at 8 bases. V lost 5 bases and J lost 1; bases outside the gene matches: 3. The CDR3 totals 14 residues. Germline-derived CDR1 and CDR2 are SGHTA and FQGTGA. CDR3: CASSPAGGQETQYF. DNA of the CDR3: TGTGCCAGCAGCCCCGCGGGGGGCCAAGAGACCCAGTACTTC. The complete variable domain, with remaining parts taken from reference TRBV7-3 and TRBJ2-5, reads GAGVSQTPSNKVTEKGKYVELRCDPISGHTALYWYRQSLGQGPEFLIYFQGTGAADDSGLPNDRFFAVRPEGSVSTLKIQRTERGDSAVYLCASSPAGGQETQYFGPGTRLLVL.

The rearrangement joins TRBV28 to TRBJ1-5; a weak D match, TRBD1 (5 bases). The CDR3 sequence is 15 residues long. The ends were cut back, 6 bases at V and 0 bases at J, with 12 bases in the middle. The germline CDR1 and CDR2 sequences are MDHEN and SYDVKM. The CDR3 nucleotides read TGTGCCAGCAGCCGCAGGGTACCTAGCAATCAGCCCCAGCATTTT. The encoded protein is CASSRRVPSNQPQHF.

V usage is TRBV19 and J usage is TRBJ2-1; 8 nucleotides match TRBD2. This CDR3 comprises 15 residues. J gave up 7 bases and V 5 bases, and 10 bases lay outside the gene matches. Germline assignment: CDR1 LNHDA and CDR2 SQIVND (reference sequence). CDR3 sequence reads: CASSFESGGGNEQFF. DNA for the CDR3: TGTGCCAGTAGTTTCGAAAGCGGGGGAGGGAATGAGCAGTTCTTC.

This rearrangement joins TRBV2 to TRBJ1-1; D uncertain. The CDR3 spans 13 residues. Germline lookup yields CDR1 SNHLY and CDR2 FYNNEI. V was trimmed by 7 bases and J by 1 base, leaving 10 bases between them. The CDR3 bases are TGTGCCAGCACTAGAGAACAGAACACTGAAGCTTTCTTT. It is translated as CASTREQNTEAFF.

V and J are TRBV2 and TRBJ1-1; 8 bases are shared with TRBD1. Germline CDR1 SNHLY, CDR2 FYNNEI. This CDR3 comprises 14 residues. J gave up 3 bases and V 6 bases, and 6 bases lay outside the gene matches. DNA of the CDR3: TGTGCCAGCAGGCCCGACAGGGGTCACACTGAAGCTTTCTTT. Its translation is CASRPDRGHTEAFF.

This chain links TRBV30 with TRBJ1-4, with D unresolved. Germline-derived CDR1 and CDR2 are GTSNPN and SVGIG (reference sequence). The ends were cut back, 0 bases at V and 7 bases at J, with 9 bases in the middle. CDR3 size: 13 residues. DNA of the CDR3: TGTGCCTGGAGTGTGGCGCGCGGTGAAAAACTGTTTTTT. It encodes CAWSVARGEKLFF.

The gene calls are TRBV5-5 and TRBJ1-4; D perhaps matches TRBD1 (5 bases). V lost 4 bases, J lost 4 bases, and 17 bases lay in between. The CDR3 contains 16 residues. Germline CDR1 is SGHKS and CDR2 is YYEKEE (reference sequence). The CDR3 region has the DNA TGTGCCAGCAGCCCAGGGATGACAGAATTTAATGAAAAACTGTTTTTT. It specifies CASSPGMTEFNEKLFF.

J is TRBJ1-1 and V is TRBV7-9, with 9 bases identical to TRBD1. The CDR3 is 12 amino acids. Trimming at V came to 8 bases and at J to 7 bases, leaving 5 bases not matched to a gene. CDR1 is SEHNR, CDR2 FQNEAQ, per germline (reference sequence). CDR3 DNA: TGTGCCAGCTCCCGGGACAGGGATGAAGCTTTCTTT. Amino acid sequence: CASSRDRDEAFF. Drawing the rest from reference TRBV7-9 and TRBJ1-1, the complete variable domain is DTGVSQNPRHKITKRGQNVTFRCDPISEHNRLYWYRQTLGQGPEFLTYFQNEAQLEKSRLLSDRFSAERPKGSFSTLEIQRTEQGDSAMYLCASSRDRDEAFFGQGTRLTVV.

The V call is TRBV2, the J call TRBJ2-1, with TRBD2 identical over 9 bases. J was trimmed by 7 bases and V by 8 bases; bases with no gene match: 9. CDR3 length equals 14 residues. CDR1 SNHLY and CDR2 FYNNEI come from the germline V gene. CDR3 in amino acids: CASSPGTSINEQFF. The CDR3 bases are TGTGCCAGCTCCCCCGGGACTAGCATTAATGAGCAGTTCTTC. Supplemented by reference TRBV2 and TRBJ2-1, the full variable domain reads EPEVTQTPSHQVTQMGQEVILRCVPISNHLYFYWYRQILGQKVEFLVSFYNNEISEKSEIFDDQFSVERPDGSNFTLKIRSTKLEDSAMYFCASSPGTSINEQFFGPGTRLTVL.

The V and J genes are TRBV2 and TRBJ2-3; 7 nucleotides agree with TRBD1. The V gene end was trimmed by 5 bases and the J gene end by 0 bases; junction bases not matched to a gene: 11. Germline V lookup: CDR1 SNHLY, CDR2 FYNNEI. The CDR3 contains 17 residues. In DNA, the CDR3 is TGTGCCAGCAGTCCTACCAAGACAGGGACCAGCACAGATACGCAGTATTTT. Translating it yields CASSPTKTGTSTDTQYF.

This clone was counted once. The V and J genes are TRBV4-1 and TRBJ2-1; 7 nucleotides match TRBD2. The ends lost 0 bases at V and 7 bases at J; junction bases unmatched: 9. Germline CDR1 is MGHRA and CDR2 is YSYEKL. The CDR3 runs to 16 residues. CDR3 amino acids: CASSQEGRASGNEQFF. The CDR3, as DNA: TGCGCCAGCAGCCAAGAAGGAAGGGCTAGCGGAAATGAGCAGTTCTTC.

This rearrangement joins TRBV27 to TRBJ2-3; TRBD2 matches at 8 bases. The CDR3 totals 15 residues. The germline V gene has CDR1 MNHEY and CDR2 SMNVEV (reference sequence). J lost 2 bases, V lost 3 bases, and 4 bases had no gene match. CDR3 DNA: TGTGCCAGCAGTTTGAGCGGGGGCGTCACAGATACGCAGTATTTT. As protein: CASSLSGGVTDTQYF.